By its share, the clone carrying this TCR beta chain is medium-sized. This sample is part of a study of T cell repertoires in ileal Crohn's disease. The assay was immunoSEQ multiplex PCR, and TCRdb's table has in-frame clones only and misses some. The table lists approximately 7,000 clones, roughly 74% of them singletons, with about a sixth in the top ten. From germline, CDR1 is MDHEN and CDR2 SYDVKM. V dropped 5 bases and J dropped 10; count of bases not matched to a gene: 9. This CDR3 spans 13 amino acids. The source material was ileal tissue. The sequence derives from an adult with Crohn's disease. This chain connects TRBV28 to TRBJ1-2; 8 bases are a match to TRBD1. CDR3: CASSEPGQADYTF. As DNA, the CDR3 is TGTGCCAGCAGTGAACCGGGACAGGCGGACTACACCTTC.